The 21 T cell receptor beta chains listed next were all sequenced from one sample in a study of shared clonotypes between healthy human individuals. TCRdb keeps only in-frame clones here, not all; method: immunoSEQ multiplex PCR. The sample includes over a million clones, around 82% of them seen just once. What was sequenced was memory CD4+ T cells from PBMCs. Indicated subset: CD45RA-negative fraction. Every receptor here comes from a man aged 18 to 30 in good health. Some clones in this sample may be carry-over from other donors' samples.

This chain uses TRBV15 with TRBJ2-5; D remains ambiguous. The germline V and J ends were trimmed by 0 bases and 5 bases, with 13 bases remaining between them. This CDR3 spans 15 amino acids. Germline CDR1 LNHNV, CDR2 YYDKDF (reference sequence). The CDR3 loop is CATSRDQGARETQYF. DNA of the CDR3: TGTGCCACCAGCAGAGATCAAGGCGCTCGGGAGACCCAGTACTTC.

The chain has TRBV4-1 and TRBJ1-1; 7 bases agree with TRBD1. Germline-derived CDR1 and CDR2 are MGHRA and YSYEKL. V shed 4 bases and J 5 bases; nucleotides not matched to a gene: 7. The CDR3 contains 14 residues. The CDR3 reads CASSRRQGVTEAFF. The CDR3, as DNA: TGCGCCAGCAGCCGACGACAGGGTGTAACTGAAGCTTTCTTT.

This rearrangement joins TRBV28 to TRBJ1-2, with 8 bases fitting TRBD1. Trimming cost V 6 bases and J 6 bases; bases outside gene matches: 3. Germline values: CDR1 MDHEN, CDR2 SYDVKM. The CDR3 runs to 12 residues. The CDR3 DNA is TGTGCCAGCAGGGACAGGGCGAATGGCTACACCTTC. It translates to CASRDRANGYTF.

Note on this clone: This same CDR3 is encoded by further DNA sequences in the sample. The chain uses TRBV18 and TRBJ1-2; D possibly corresponds to TRBD1 (6 bases). V gave up 0 bases and J gave up 4 bases, with 9 bases separating them. Germline V lookup: CDR1 KGHSH, CDR2 LQKENI. The CDR3 has 14 residues. This CDR3 reads CASSPPTQGYGYTF. CDR3 bases: TGTGCCAGCTCACCACCCACACAGGGCTATGGCTACACCTTC.

V gene TRBV5-4 combines with J gene TRBJ2-2; unclear D gene. Germline V gene data show CDR1 as SGHNT and CDR2 as YYREEE (reference sequence). V was clipped by 3 bases and J by 6 bases, with 15 bases between them. The CDR3 extends over 15 amino acids. In DNA form, the CDR3 reads TGTGCCAGCAGCTCCCGAGAGAAGACACCCGGGGAGCTGTTTTTT. Amino acids: CASSSREKTPGELFF. The complete variable domain, with remaining parts taken from reference TRBV5-4 and TRBJ2-2, reads ETGVTQSPTHLIKTRGQQVTLRCSSQSGHNTVSWYQQALGQGPQFIFQYYREEENGRGNFPPRFSGLQFPNYSSELNVNALELDDSALYLCASSSREKTPGELFFGEGSRLTVL.

Concerning this clone itself: Other nucleotide sequences from this sample produce the same CDR3. V gene TRBV18 combines with J gene TRBJ1-2, with TRBD1 identical over 9 bases. J gave up 4 bases and V 3 bases, and 0 bases lay outside the gene matches. CDR3 length: 13 residues. CDR1 is KGHSH and CDR2 is LQKENI in the germline V gene. The DNA for the CDR3 is TGTGCCAGCTCACCGGACAGGGGCTATGGCTACACCTTC. Its protein is CASSPDRGYGYTF.

The chain is built from TRBV7-9 and TRBJ2-2; 9 nucleotides match TRBD1. CDR1 SEHNR and CDR2 FQNEAQ come from the germline V gene (reference sequence). The ends lost 7 bases at V and 4 bases at J; junction bases unmatched: 4. The CDR3 is made up of 14 amino acids. CDR3 in DNA: TGTGCCAGCACAAGACAGGGGGGCACCGGGGAGCTGTTTTTT. Its translation: CASTRQGGTGELFF. The whole variable domain, filled in from reference TRBV7-9 and TRBJ2-2, reads DTGVSQNPRHKITKRGQNVTFRCDPISEHNRLYWYRQTLGQGPEFLTYFQNEAQLEKSRLLSDRFSAERPKGSFSTLEIQRTEQGDSAMYLCASTRQGGTGELFFGEGSRLTVL.

The chain is built from TRBV5-1 and TRBJ1-2; TRBD1 might be the D (5 bases). The CDR3 consists of 16 residues. The V and J ends lost 0 bases and 3 bases respectively, with 15 bases between them. CDR1 and CDR2 from the germline V gene are SGHRS and YFSETQ. The CDR3 nucleotides are TGCGCCAGCAGCTTGGTTTCAGGGCGTCTCGACTATGGCTACACCTTC. This codes for CASSLVSGRLDYGYTF.

The rearrangement uses TRBV28 and TRBJ2-7, with TRBD2 matching over 11 bases. CDR1 and CDR2 (germline): MDHEN, SYDVKM. J lost 7 bases, V lost 6 bases, and 14 bases had no gene match. The CDR3 covers 16 residues. The CDR3 loop reads CASSLTQVLAGEEQYF. The CDR3 DNA is TGTGCCAGCAGCCTCACGCAAGTACTAGCGGGAGAAGAGCAGTACTTC.

This clone was seen once. The chain has TRBV18 and TRBJ2-7; TRBD2 aligns across 11 bases. V dropped 0 bases and J dropped 7; count of bases not matched to a gene: 8. The CDR3 totals 16 residues. CDR1 and CDR2 from the germline V gene are KGHSH and LQKENI. In nucleotides, the CDR3 is TGTGCCAGCTCACCACCTTCGACTAGCGGGACGGGTGAGCAGTACTTC. It yields the protein CASSPPSTSGTGEQYF.

V usage is TRBV19 and J usage is TRBJ2-7, with TRBD2 identical over 7 bases. The J segment lost 3 bases and the V segment lost 1 base, leaving 6 bases of the junction unmatched. Germline-derived CDR1 and CDR2 are LNHDA and SQIVND (reference sequence). CDR3 length: 15 amino acids. CDR3 nucleotide sequence: TGTGCCAGTAGTATAGTGGCTAGCGGACTCTACGAGCAGTACTTC. Translating gives CASSIVASGLYEQYF.

This chain uses TRBV7-9 with TRBJ2-5; D unclear. V lost 5 bases to trimming and J lost 4 bases, with 11 bases between them. Germline lookup yields CDR1 SEHNR and CDR2 FQNEAQ (reference sequence). This CDR3 comprises 13 residues. The CDR3 protein is CASSPTRVETQYF. The CDR3 DNA follows: TGTGCCAGCAGCCCTACACGGGTAGAGACCCAGTACTTC.

Of note for this clone: The germline gene is not matched at one end of the junction; a read error may be the cause. The rearrangement uses TRBV7-3 and TRBJ2-2; D might be TRBD1 or TRBD2, each matching 5 bases. There are 16 residues in the CDR3. Germline assignment: CDR1 SGHTA and CDR2 FQGTGA. CDR3 sequence: CASSPRSRENPGELFF. As DNA, the CDR3 is TGTGCCAGCAGCCCCCGTTCCAGGGAGAACCCCGGGGAGCTGTTTTTT.

The chain recombines TRBV7-9 with TRBJ1-5; D gene ambiguous. Germline assignment: CDR1 SEHNR and CDR2 FQNEAQ (reference sequence). This CDR3 has 14 residues. V was trimmed by 5 bases and J by 0 bases, leaving 8 bases between them. CDR3 in DNA: TGTGCCAGCAGCCGAACGGATAGCAATCAGCCCCAGCATTTT. The encoded protein is CASSRTDSNQPQHF.

The rearrangement links TRBV5-1 to TRBJ1-4; 9 bases are a match to TRBD1. The CDR3 consists of 15 residues. Germline lookup yields CDR1 SGHRS and CDR2 YFSETQ. V lost 0 bases and J lost 8; bases outside the gene matches: 5. CDR3 sequence reads: CASSLVGQGKEKLFF. DNA for the CDR3: TGCGCCAGCAGCTTGGTGGGACAGGGTAAAGAAAAACTGTTTTTT.

This CDR3 is CASSIIDSNQPQHF. The DNA for the CDR3 is TGTGCCAGTAGTATAATCGACAGCAATCAGCCCCAGCATTTT. This rearrangement joins TRBV19 to TRBJ1-5; D is unclear. Trimming left V 2 bases short and J 1 base short, with 6 bases between. Per the germline V gene, CDR1 is LNHDA and CDR2 is SQIVND (reference sequence). This CDR3 spans 14 amino acids. The whole variable domain, filled in from reference TRBV19 and TRBJ1-5, reads DGGITQSPKYLFRKEGQNVTLSCEQNLNHDAMYWYRQDPGQGLRLIYYSQIVNDFQKGDIAEGYSVSREKKESFPLTVTSAQKNPTAFYLCASSIIDSNQPQHFGDGTRLSIL.

This chain links TRBV6-5 with TRBJ2-7; 7 nucleotides align to TRBD1. The CDR3 spans 13 residues. The trim removed 5 bases at V and 3 bases at J, leaving 4 bases unmatched. Germline CDR1 and CDR2: MNHEY and SVGAGI. The CDR3 DNA follows: TGTGCCAGCAGTAACTGGGACAGCTACGAGCAGTACTTC. Translated, it gives CASSNWDSYEQYF.

V usage is TRBV29-1 and J usage is TRBJ2-7; possible D gene TRBD1, 6 bases. The germline gives CDR1 SQVTM, CDR2 ANQGSEA. This CDR3 has 15 amino acids. Trimming left V 0 bases short and J 4 bases short, with 16 bases between. CDR3 in amino acids: CSVEDTGKPPYEQYF. The CDR3 DNA sequence: TGCAGCGTTGAAGATACAGGGAAACCCCCTTACGAGCAGTACTTC.

V and J are TRBV10-3 and TRBJ2-1, with TRBD2 matching over 11 bases. This CDR3 region has 14 residues. Germline values: CDR1 ENHRY, CDR2 SYGVKD. The J segment lost 8 bases and the V segment lost 10 bases, leaving 10 bases of the junction unmatched. CDR3 amino acids: CATRRLAGLHEQFF. The CDR3 bases are TGTGCCACCCGCAGACTAGCGGGATTACATGAGCAGTTCTTC.

The chain recombines TRBV7-6 with TRBJ2-3; TRBD2 might be the D (6 bases). CDR1 and CDR2 from the germline V gene are SGHVS and FNYEAQ. V was clipped by 5 bases and J by 10 bases, with 10 bases between them. This CDR3 has 11 amino acids. Here the CDR3 reads CASSPAGPQYF. CDR3 in DNA: TGTGCCAGCAGCCCAGCGGGTCCGCAGTATTTT.

The chain recombines TRBV19 with TRBJ2-1, with 8 bases aligning to TRBD1. The CDR3 is 16 residues long. CDR1 LNHDA and CDR2 SQIVND come from the germline V gene (reference sequence). The junction had 9 bases not matched to a gene; V was cut back by 4 bases and J by 4 bases. This CDR3 reads CASSTWTGRIYNEQFF. CDR3 in DNA: TGTGCCAGTAGTACCTGGACAGGGAGGATTTACAATGAGCAGTTCTTC.